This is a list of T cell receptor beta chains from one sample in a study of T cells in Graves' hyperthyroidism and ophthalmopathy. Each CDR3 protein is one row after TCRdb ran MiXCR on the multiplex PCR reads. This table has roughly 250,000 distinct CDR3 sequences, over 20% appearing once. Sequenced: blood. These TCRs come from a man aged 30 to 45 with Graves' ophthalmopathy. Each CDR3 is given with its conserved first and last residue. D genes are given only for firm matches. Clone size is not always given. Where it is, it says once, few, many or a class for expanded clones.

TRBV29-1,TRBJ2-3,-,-,CSVEVGGILGTDTQYF,TGCAGCGTTGAAGTAGGGGGGATTCTAGGCACAGATACGCAGTATTTT
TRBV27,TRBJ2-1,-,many,CASSSPGGSSYNEQFF,TGTGCCAGCAGTTCCCCCGGGGGAAGCTCCTACAATGAGCAGTTCTTC
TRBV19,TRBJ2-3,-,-,CASTPTDASTDTQYF,TGTGCCAGTACCCCGACAGACGCTAGCACAGATACGCAGTATTTT
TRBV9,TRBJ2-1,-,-,CASSSGGGSRNEQFF,TGTGCCAGCAGCTCTGGGGGCGGGAGCCGCAATGAGCAGTTCTTC
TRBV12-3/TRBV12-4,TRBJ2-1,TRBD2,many,CASSFSGSTSEQFF,TGTGCCAGCAGTTTCAGCGGGAGTACATCTGAGCAGTTCTTC
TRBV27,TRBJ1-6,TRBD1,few,CASSSRRTGGGSPLHF,TGTGCCAGCAGTTCCCGCAGGACAGGGGGAGGTTCACCCCTCCACTTT
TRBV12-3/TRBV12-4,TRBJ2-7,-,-,CASSLAEWYEQYF,TGTGCCAGCAGTTTAGCGGAGTGGTACGAGCAGTACTTC
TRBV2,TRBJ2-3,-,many,CASSEFGADTQYF,TGTGCCAGCAGTGAGTTCGGCGCAGATACGCAGTATTTT
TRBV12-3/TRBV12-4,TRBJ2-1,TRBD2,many,CASSFTSGSSYNEQFF,TGTGCCAGCAGTTTTACTAGCGGGAGCTCCTACAATGAGCAGTTCTTC
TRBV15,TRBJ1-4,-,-,CATSRGAEKLFF,TGTGCCACCAGCAGAGGGGCCGAAAAACTGTTTTTT
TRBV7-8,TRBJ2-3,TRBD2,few,CASSEISSGLAGYTDTQYF,TGTGCCAGCAGCGAAATTAGCAGTGGACTAGCGGGATACACAGATACGCAGTATTTT
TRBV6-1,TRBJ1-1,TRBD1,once,CASSEDRGSPEAFF,TGTGCCAGCAGTGAGGACAGGGGGTCCCCCGAAGCTTTCTTT
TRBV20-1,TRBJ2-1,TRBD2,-,CSVLPTSGRSQFF,TGCAGTGTTCTTCCGACTAGCGGGAGATCGCAGTTCTTC
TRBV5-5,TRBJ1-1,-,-,CASSLGGFNTEAFF,TGTGCCAGCAGCTTAGGAGGGTTCAACACTGAAGCTTTCTTT
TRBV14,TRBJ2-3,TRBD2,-,CARAAGVDFVGADTQYF,TGTGCCAGGGCGGCGGGAGTCGATTTCGTTGGGGCAGATACGCAGTATTTT
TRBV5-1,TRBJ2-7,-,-,CASSLRQEQYF,TGCGCCAGCAGCTTGAGGCAGGAACAGTACTTC
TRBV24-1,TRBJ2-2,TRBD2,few,CATSDFGLAGAGELFF,TGTGCCACCAGTGATTTTGGACTAGCGGGAGCCGGGGAGCTGTTTTTT
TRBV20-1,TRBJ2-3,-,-,CSAGRADTQYF,TGCAGTGCTGGAAGAGCAGATACGCAGTATTTT
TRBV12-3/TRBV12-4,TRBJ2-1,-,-,CASSYGRDPLWEQFF,TGTGCCAGCAGTTATGGCCGGGACCCCCTGTGGGAGCAGTTCTTC
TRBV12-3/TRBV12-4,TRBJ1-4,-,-,CASSFAMSNEKLFF,TGTGCCAGCAGTTTCGCGATGAGTAATGAAAAACTGTTTTTT
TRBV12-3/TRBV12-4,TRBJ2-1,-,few,CASSSLAEYNEQFF,TGTGCCAGCAGTTCCCTTGCGGAGTACAATGAGCAGTTCTTC
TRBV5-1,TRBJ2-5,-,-,CASSLEGTQYF,TGCGCCAGCAGCTTGGAAGGGACCCAGTACTTC
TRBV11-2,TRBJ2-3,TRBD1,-,CASSSGTVTDTQYF,TGTGCCAGCAGTAGTGGGACAGTCACAGATACGCAGTATTTT
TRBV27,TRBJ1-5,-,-,CASGWGQLQPQHF,TGTGCCAGCGGTTGGGGGCAACTTCAGCCCCAGCATTTT
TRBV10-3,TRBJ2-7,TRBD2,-,CAISEAGAYEQYF,TGTGCCATCAGTGAGGCGGGGGCCTACGAGCAGTACTTC
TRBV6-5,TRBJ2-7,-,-,CASSLETGVLGEQYF,TGTGCCAGCAGTTTGGAGACCGGGGTGTTGGGCGAGCAGTACTTC
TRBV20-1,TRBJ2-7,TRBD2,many,CSARGTSEIYEQYF,TGCAGTGCTAGAGGGACTAGCGAGATCTACGAGCAGTACTTC
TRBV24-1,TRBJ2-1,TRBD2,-,CATSDLTGGRGYEQFF,TGTGCCACCAGTGATCTCACCGGAGGGAGGGGCTATGAGCAGTTCTTC
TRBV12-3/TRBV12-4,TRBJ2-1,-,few,CASSWITAGRNEQFF,TGTGCCAGCAGTTGGATAACGGCAGGGCGGAATGAGCAGTTCTTC
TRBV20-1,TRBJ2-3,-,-,CSAREGTSTDTQYF,TGCAGTGCTAGAGAGGGGACAAGCACAGATACGCAGTATTTT
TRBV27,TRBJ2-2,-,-,CASSSAGYTGELFF,TGTGCCAGCAGTTCAGCGGGTTACACCGGGGAGCTGTTTTTT
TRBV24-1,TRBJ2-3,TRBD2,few,CATSGLAGVPDTQYF,TGTGCCACCAGTGGACTAGCGGGAGTGCCAGATACGCAGTATTTT
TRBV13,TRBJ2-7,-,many,CASSRGQQGLYEQYF,TGTGCCAGCAGCCGCGGTCAGCAGGGGCTCTACGAGCAGTACTTC
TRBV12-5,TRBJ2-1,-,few,CASGLQRGGNEQFF,TGTGCTAGTGGTTTGCAGAGGGGCGGGAATGAGCAGTTCTTC
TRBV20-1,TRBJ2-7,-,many,CSARDSSRQVRMYEQYF,TGCAGTGCTAGAGATTCGTCGCGGCAGGTCCGGATGTACGAGCAGTACTTC
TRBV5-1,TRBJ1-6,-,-,CASSFDTITLHF,TGCGCCAGCAGCTTTGACACTATCACCCTCCACTTT
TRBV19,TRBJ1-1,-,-,CASSMWFQANTEAFF,TGTGCCAGTAGTATGTGGTTTCAGGCGAACACTGAAGCTTTCTTT
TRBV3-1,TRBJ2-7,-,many,CASSQYRAKGNYEQYF,TGTGCCAGCAGCCAGTACCGGGCCAAGGGGAACTACGAGCAGTACTTC
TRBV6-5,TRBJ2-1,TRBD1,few,CASSFDRGEQFF,TGTGCCAGCAGTTTCGACAGGGGAGAGCAGTTCTTC
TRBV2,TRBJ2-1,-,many,CASREPGISYNEQFF,TGTGCCAGCAGGGAACCCGGAATCTCCTACAATGAGCAGTTCTTC
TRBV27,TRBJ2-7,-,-,CASSHNPYEQYF,TGTGCCAGCAGTCACAACCCCTACGAGCAGTACTTC
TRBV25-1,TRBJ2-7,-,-,CASSRMGPYEQYF,TGTGCCAGCAGTCGGATGGGCCCTTACGAGCAGTACTTC
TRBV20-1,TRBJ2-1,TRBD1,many,CSARDPGRGRQNEQFF,TGCAGTGCTAGAGATCCGGGCAGGGGGCGACAAAATGAGCAGTTCTTC
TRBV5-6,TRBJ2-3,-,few,CASSPYYSTDTQYF,TGTGCCAGCAGCCCCTACTATAGCACAGATACGCAGTATTTT
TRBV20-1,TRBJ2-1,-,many,CSAWKGGRNEQFF,TGCAGTGCTTGGAAGGGAGGAAGGAATGAGCAGTTCTTC